This entry lists 13 T cell receptor beta chains sequenced from one sample in a study of human T cells and chemical hapten exposure. Noted time point: patch test 3, about 24 weeks after DPC sensitization. Treatment meaning: therapeutic diphenylcyclopropenone sensitization with weekly scalp DPC. TCRdb fed the RACE reads into MiXCR, producing one record per CDR3 protein. The sample records about 82,000 distinct CDR3 sequences, 10% to 15% being singletons. Specimen: whole blood, collected in connection with sensitization to the hapten diphenylcyclopropenone (DPC). The source is a woman aged 45-60 years with alopecia areata. Some clones in this sample may be carry-over from other donors' samples.

The sample holds a few counts of this clonotype. J is TRBJ1-1 and V is TRBV29-1, with 7 bases that match TRBD1. CDR1 and CDR2 from the germline V gene are SQVTM and ANQGSEA. V gave up 6 bases and J gave up 3 bases; unmatched junction bases: 10. The CDR3 runs to 14 residues. CDR3 protein: CSVAIGTAYTEAFF. The DNA for the CDR3 is TGCAGCGTGGCTATCGGGACAGCTTACACTGAAGCTTTCTTT.

This clonotype was detected ten times or more. The genes are TRBV7-3 and TRBJ2-2, with TRBD2 identical over 10 bases. Germline values: CDR1 SGHTA, CDR2 FQGTGA. The V segment lost 5 bases and the J segment 6 bases; nucleotides outside the gene matches: 6. The CDR3 is made up of 15 amino acids. The CDR3 loop is CASSRGLAMPGELFF. DNA for the CDR3: TGTGCCAGCAGCCGGGGACTAGCGATGCCCGGGGAGCTGTTTTTT.

V and J are TRBV28 and TRBJ2-3, with 10 nucleotides matching TRBD2. Germline V gives CDR1 MDHEN, CDR2 SYDVKM. Germline trimming cut 7 bases from V and 2 bases from J; bases unmatched to any gene: 9. The CDR3 has 16 amino acids. In DNA, the CDR3 is TGTGCCAGCAATCCGGGACTAGCGCGACTCACAGATACGCAGTATTTT. This translates into CASNPGLARLTDTQYF.

This clonotype was recorded at least ten times. CDR3 bases: TGTGCCAGCAAAGAGTACACCGGGGAGCTGTTTTTT. This sequence encodes CASKEYTGELFF. V and J are TRBV6-5 and TRBJ2-2; D gene uncertain. This CDR3 is built from 12 residues. From germline, CDR1 is MNHEY and CDR2 SVGAGI. Trimming took 7 bases from V and 3 from J, leaving 6 bases between them.

This clonotype was counted ten times or more. At one end, the junction sequence differs from germline, possibly due to a read error. The gene calls are TRBV7-7 and TRBJ2-5, with D hard to call. Germline V gene sequence: CDR1 SSHAT, CDR2 FNYEAQ (reference sequence). The length of the CDR3 is 12 residues. For the CDR3, the DNA is TGTGCTAGCAGCTTAGATAACCGCCGCCAGTACTTC. It yields the protein CASSLDNRRQYF.

This clonotype occurred a few times. The chain is built from TRBV5-4 and TRBJ1-5; D is unclear. V was shortened by 0 bases and J by 3 bases, with 4 bases between the two germline ends. The V gene's germline CDR1 is SGHNT and CDR2 YYREEE (reference sequence). The CDR3 has 13 residues. This chain's CDR3 is CASSLDVNQPQHF. In DNA, the CDR3 is TGTGCCAGCAGCTTGGATGTCAATCAGCCCCAGCATTTT.

This clonotype was recorded at least ten times. J is TRBJ1-6 and V is TRBV6-5, with TRBD1 matching 7 bases. The germline V gene encodes CDR1 MNHEY and CDR2 SVGAGI. The CDR3 length is 17 residues. Trimming cost V 3 bases and J 7 bases; bases outside gene matches: 12. The CDR3 DNA follows: TGTGCCAGCAGTTATAGCGGGCGGGGACAGATGAATTCACCCCTCCACTTT. It is translated as CASSYSGRGQMNSPLHF.

The rearrangement uses TRBV30 and TRBJ2-1; no clear D. The CDR3 covers 12 residues. Germline assignment: CDR1 GTSNPN and CDR2 SVGIG (reference sequence). V lost 2 bases and J 0 bases, leaving 2 bases between the germline ends. In nucleotides, the CDR3 is TGTGCCTGGAGTAACTCCTACAATGAGCAGTTCTTC. It specifies CAWSNSYNEQFF.

This clonotype showed up just a few times. The V gene is TRBV10-3, the J gene TRBJ2-7; TRBD2 is a possible D gene (6 bases). The CDR3 is made up of 14 amino acids. V was cut by 3 bases and J by 5 bases, with 14 bases left in between. In germline, CDR1 is ENHRY, CDR2 SYGVKD. CDR3 DNA: TGTGCCATCAGTGACCTCCCGGGGGTAGACGAGCAGTACTTC. As protein: CAISDLPGVDEQYF.

This clonotype was counted a few times. The chain recombines TRBV30 with TRBJ2-1, with TRBD1 identical over 7 bases. V gave up 3 bases and J gave up 9 bases; unmatched junction bases: 14. This CDR3 is 15 amino acids long. Germline values: CDR1 GTSNPN, CDR2 SVGIG (reference sequence). The CDR3 loop is CAWSTPGQSWGEQFF. The CDR3 region has the DNA TGTGCCTGGAGCACCCCGGGACAGTCATGGGGTGAGCAGTTCTTC.

There are many counts of this clonotype. This chain uses TRBV5-1 with TRBJ1-1; D perhaps matches TRBD1 (5 bases). Trimming took off 2 bases at V and 1 base at J, with 15 bases between the two ends. Germline loops: CDR1 SGHRS, CDR2 YFSETQ. The CDR3 contains 16 residues. The chain's CDR3 is CASSFTPGRPNTEAFF. The CDR3 nucleotides read TGCGCCAGCAGCTTTACGCCGGGACGTCCGAACACTGAAGCTTTCTTT.

This clonotype was counted ten times or more. The genes are TRBV7-9 and TRBJ2-7, with D perhaps matching TRBD1 (6 bases). V was pared by 2 bases and J by 2 bases, with 10 bases between. The CDR3 extends over 14 amino acids. Germline CDR1 and CDR2: SEHNR and FQNEAQ (reference sequence). CDR3 in amino acids: CASSLSGATYEQYF. CDR3 sequence (DNA): TGTGCCAGCAGCTTATCAGGGGCTACCTACGAGCAGTACTTC.

This chain connects TRBV28 to TRBJ2-7; TRBD1 or TRBD2 may be the D gene (5 bases each). V gave up 6 bases and J gave up 6 bases, with 21 bases separating them. The CDR3 is 15 amino acids. CDR1 and CDR2 (germline): MDHEN, SYDVKM. As DNA, the CDR3 is TGTGCCAGCAGCTCCCCCCAGGGAGCCGCTACCGAGCAGTACTTC. Amino acid sequence: CASSSPQGAATEQYF. The full variable domain, completed using reference TRBV28 and TRBJ2-7, is DVKVTQSSRYLVKRTGEKVFLECVQDMDHENMFWYRQDPGLGLRLIYFSYDVKMKEKGDIPEGYSVSREKKERFSLILESASTNQTSMYLCASSSPQGAATEQYFGPGTRLTVT.